This TCR beta chain was identified during a study of blood T cells in healthy people across ages. Study background: Through template switching, about one barcoded beta molecule was captured per two T cells, as measured in model experiments. Study results and caveats: Donors of long life had a larger count of naive CD4+ cells and greater diversity than aged donors.

Concerning this clonotype: As yet, its antigen is unknown. A junction end diverges from the germline sequence, so it may reflect a read error.

The germline CDR1 and CDR2 sequences are LGHNA and YSLEER. This CDR3 region has 17 residues. Total RNA extraction produced at least 5.5 micrograms (per sample) for the study. PCR was performed a second time for about 7 to 12 cycles using a sample-barcoded 5' primer and a J-beta primer mix. Each sample provided no less than 2.5 million CDR3-containing paired-end reads. TCRdb fed the 5' RACE reads into MiXCR, producing one record per CDR3 protein. The sample records hundreds of thousands of distinct CDR3 sequences, 29% being singletons. This TCR came from an elderly woman in good health. The sequencing input was blood. This chain uses TRBV4-3 with TRBJ2-1, with D perhaps given as TRBD1 or TRBD2 (5 bases each). CDR3 protein: CASSQGGTGSKSNERFF. The DNA of the CDR3 is TGCGCCAGCAGCCAAGGTGGGACGGGGTCGAAGTCCAATGAGCGGTTCTTC.